The rows below give T cell receptor beta chains drawn from one sample of a study of graft-versus-host responses after intestinal transplantation. Assay used: immunoSEQ multiplex PCR; TCRdb lists only in-frame clones, some missing. Of around 1,600 clones listed, 65% are singletons. Specimen: alloreactive CD8+ T cells from a mixed lymphocyte reaction culture, collected before transplantation. The receptors were gathered from a human patient who was an organ donor for intestinal transplantation. Each CDR3 is given with its conserved first and last residue. The D gene is left open where the match is weak. Size values are once, few and many counts, or a class for expanded clones, and some rows have none.

d_gene	v_gene	abundance	j_gene	CDR3nt	CDR3aa
-	TRBV7-9	-	TRBJ1-2	TGTGCCAGCAGCTTAGGGTCGTCGGAAGCTAACTATGGCTACACCTTC	CASSLGSSEANYGYTF
-	TRBV27	-	TRBJ1-2	TGTGCCAGCAGTTTAAGTTGGGGTCTCAATGGCTACACCTTC	CASSLSWGLNGYTF
-	TRBV4-2	-	TRBJ2-5	TGTGCCAGCAGCGTCTACGGTTGGGAGACCCAGTACTTC	CASSVYGWETQYF
TRBD1	TRBV27	once	TRBJ2-7	TGTGCCAGCAGTCTGATCGAACCGGGACAGGGGTACGAGCAGTACTTC	CASSLIEPGQGYEQYF
TRBD1	TRBV2	few	TRBJ1-5	TGTGCCAGCAGGCCGGGACAGGGTATCCAGCCCCAGCATTTT	CASRPGQGIQPQHF
-	TRBV27	-	TRBJ1-5	TGTGCCAGCAGTTTATCGGGGGGTGGCAATCAGCCCCAGCATTTT	CASSLSGGGNQPQHF
-	TRBV27	-	TRBJ2-7	TGTGCCAGCAGTTTATCGCCGGTGAACGAGCAGTACTTC	CASSLSPVNEQYF
-	TRBV6-5	-	TRBJ2-2	TGTGCCAGCAGTTATTCAAGGCCCAACACCGGGGAGCTGTTTTTT	CASSYSRPNTGELFF
TRBD2	TRBV27	few	TRBJ2-5	TGTGCCAGCAGTTTACGGGGACTAGGAGAGACCCAGTACTTC	CASSLRGLGETQYF
-	TRBV5-1	once	TRBJ2-5	TGCGCCAGCAGCTCCGGGGTCAATTCGGAGACCCAGTACTTC	CASSSGVNSETQYF
-	TRBV11-2	-	TRBJ2-5	TGTGCCAGCAGTTCCCCTGTGAGGAGAAGAGAGACCCAGTACTTC	CASSSPVRRRETQYF
-	TRBV5-1	once	TRBJ1-2	TGCGCCAGCAGCTCCAGCTGGGGTACCAACTATGGCTACACCTTC	CASSSSWGTNYGYTF
TRBD1	TRBV27	-	TRBJ2-7	TGTGCCAGCAGCCGGGACAGTTCCTACGAGCAGTACTTC	CASSRDSSYEQYF
-	TRBV27	-	TRBJ2-7	TGTGCCAGCAGTCTGACAGGAACCTACGAGCAGTACTTC	CASSLTGTYEQYF
-	TRBV7-9	-	TRBJ1-4	TGTGCCAGCAGCTTAACAGATCTATCTAATGAAAAACTGTTTTTT	CASSLTDLSNEKLFF
TRBD1	TRBV6-6	few	TRBJ1-2	TGTGCCAGCAGTCTCACGGGACAGGGGGCGGGCTATGGCTACACCTTC	CASSLTGQGAGYGYTF
TRBD1	TRBV7-9	-	TRBJ2-7	TGTGCCAGCAGCTTTACTGGACAGGAGCACTACGAGCAGTACTTC	CASSFTGQEHYEQYF
-	TRBV30	few	TRBJ1-1	TGTGCCTGGAGTTTAGGGGGGGGCCCTGAAGCTTTCTTT	CAWSLGGGPEAFF
-	TRBV5-4	once	TRBJ1-2	TGTGCCAGCAGCCCGGTGACTGACGGCGGAGAGGGCTACACCTTC	CASSPVTDGGEGYTF
-	TRBV27	-	TRBJ2-7	TGTGCCAGCAGTTTCAGGGGTGGGTACGAGCAGTACTTC	CASSFRGGYEQYF
TRBD1	TRBV28	-	TRBJ1-1	TGTGCCAGCAGTTTTACAGGGGGCACTGAAGCTTTCTTT	CASSFTGGTEAFF
-	TRBV27	-	TRBJ2-7	TGTGCCAGCAGTTGGAAGACCTCCTACGAGCAGTACTTC	CASSWKTSYEQYF
-	TRBV6-1	few	TRBJ2-7	TGTGCCAGCACGTGGGGTGTGACCTACGAGCAGTACTTC	CASTWGVTYEQYF
-	TRBV4-1	-	TRBJ2-5	TGCGCCAGCAGCCAAGTAAACCCCTCCGCGGAGACCCAGTACTTC	CASSQVNPSAETQYF
-	TRBV27	once	TRBJ1-1	TGTGCCAGCAGTTTTTTGGGGGGGACGGCTGAAGCTTTCTTT	CASSFLGGTAEAFF
-	TRBV9	once	TRBJ2-7	-	CASSVGSGAGYEQYF
-	TRBV7-8	-	TRBJ2-1	TGTGCCAGCAGCTTAGGTCTTGGAATCAATGAGCAGTTCTTC	CASSLGLGINEQFF
TRBD2	TRBV7-8	-	TRBJ2-1	TGTGCCAGCAGCTTGGGCGGGGGGACGTACAATGAGCAGTTCTTC	CASSLGGGTYNEQFF
TRBD1	TRBV5-8	-	TRBJ2-7	TGTGCCAGCAGCGTCGGACAGGGTTTCGAGCAGTACTTC	CASSVGQGFEQYF
-	TRBV21-1	-	TRBJ2-7	TGTGCCAGCAGCCCTCATGCCAGGCCCCTGAGCTCCTACGAGCAGTACTTC	CASSPHARPLSSYEQYF
-	TRBV5-4	-	TRBJ1-2	TGTGCCAGCAGGGCCTTTAATGACTATGGCTACACCTTC	CASRAFNDYGYTF
TRBD1	TRBV5-1	-	TRBJ2-7	TGCGCCAGCAGCTTCGGGACAGCCTACGAGCAGTACTTC	CASSFGTAYEQYF
TRBD2	TRBV28	few	TRBJ2-3	TGTGCCAGCAGCCGACCGGGACTAGGCACAGATACGCAGTATTTT	CASSRPGLGTDTQYF
TRBD1	TRBV7-7	few	TRBJ1-5	TGTGCTAGCAGACCCCGACAGGGAGGCAATCAGCCCCAGCATTTT	CASRPRQGGNQPQHF
-	TRBV6-5	once	TRBJ2-5	TGTGCCAGCAGTCCCGACAGCGGATCCCGGACCCAGTACTTC	CASSPDSGSRTQYF